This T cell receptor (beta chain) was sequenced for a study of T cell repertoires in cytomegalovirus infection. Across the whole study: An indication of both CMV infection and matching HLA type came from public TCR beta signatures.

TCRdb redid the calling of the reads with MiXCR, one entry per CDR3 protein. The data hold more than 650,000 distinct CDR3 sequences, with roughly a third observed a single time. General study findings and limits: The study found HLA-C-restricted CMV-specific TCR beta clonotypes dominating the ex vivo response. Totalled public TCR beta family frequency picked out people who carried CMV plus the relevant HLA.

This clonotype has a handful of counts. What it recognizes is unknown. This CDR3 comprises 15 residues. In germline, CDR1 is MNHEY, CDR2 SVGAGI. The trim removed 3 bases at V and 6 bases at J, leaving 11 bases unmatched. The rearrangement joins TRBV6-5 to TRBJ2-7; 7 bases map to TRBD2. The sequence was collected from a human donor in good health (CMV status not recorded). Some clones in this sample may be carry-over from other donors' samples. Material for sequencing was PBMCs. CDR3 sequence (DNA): TGTGCCAGCAGTTATGCGCGGGAGATAATTGGCGAGCAGTACTTC. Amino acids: CASSYAREIIGEQYF.